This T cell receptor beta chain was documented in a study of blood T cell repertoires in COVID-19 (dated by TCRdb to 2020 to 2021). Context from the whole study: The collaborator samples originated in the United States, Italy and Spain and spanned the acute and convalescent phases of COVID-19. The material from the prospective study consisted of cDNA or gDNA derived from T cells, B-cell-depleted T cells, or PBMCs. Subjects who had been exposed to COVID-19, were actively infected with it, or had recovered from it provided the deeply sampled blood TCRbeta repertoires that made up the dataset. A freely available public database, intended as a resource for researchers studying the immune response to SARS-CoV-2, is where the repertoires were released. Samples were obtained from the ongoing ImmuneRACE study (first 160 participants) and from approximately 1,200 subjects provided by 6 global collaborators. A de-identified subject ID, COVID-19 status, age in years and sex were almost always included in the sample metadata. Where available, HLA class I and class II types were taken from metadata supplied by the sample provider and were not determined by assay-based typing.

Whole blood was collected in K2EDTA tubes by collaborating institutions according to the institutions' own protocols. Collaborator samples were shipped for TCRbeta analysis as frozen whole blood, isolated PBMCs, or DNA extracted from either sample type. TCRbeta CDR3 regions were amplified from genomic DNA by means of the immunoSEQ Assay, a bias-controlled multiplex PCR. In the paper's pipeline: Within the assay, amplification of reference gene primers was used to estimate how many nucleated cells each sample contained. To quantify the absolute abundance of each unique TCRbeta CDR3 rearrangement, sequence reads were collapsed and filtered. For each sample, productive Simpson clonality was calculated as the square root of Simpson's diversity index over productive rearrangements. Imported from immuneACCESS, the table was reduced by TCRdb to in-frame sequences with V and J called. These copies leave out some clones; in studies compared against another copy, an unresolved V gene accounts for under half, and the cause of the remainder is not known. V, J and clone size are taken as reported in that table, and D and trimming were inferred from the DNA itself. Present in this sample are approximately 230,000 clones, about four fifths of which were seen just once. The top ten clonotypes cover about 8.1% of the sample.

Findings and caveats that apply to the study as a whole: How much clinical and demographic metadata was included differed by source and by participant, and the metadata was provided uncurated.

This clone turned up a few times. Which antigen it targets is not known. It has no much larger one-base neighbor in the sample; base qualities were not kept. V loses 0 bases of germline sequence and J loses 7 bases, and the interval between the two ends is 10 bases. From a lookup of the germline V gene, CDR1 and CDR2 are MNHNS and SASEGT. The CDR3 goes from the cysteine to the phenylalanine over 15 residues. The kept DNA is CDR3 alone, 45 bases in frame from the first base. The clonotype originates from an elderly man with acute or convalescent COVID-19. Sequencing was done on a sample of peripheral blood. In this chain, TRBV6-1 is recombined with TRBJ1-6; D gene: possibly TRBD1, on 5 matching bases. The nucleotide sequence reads TGTGCCAGCAGTGAAGCCAGGGTAGTCAATTCACCCCTCCACTTT. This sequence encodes CASSEARVVNSPLHF.